This T cell receptor beta chain was retrieved from a study of blood T cells in healthy people across ages. Broader study findings: The percentage of naive T cells correlated strongly with TCR beta diversity. TCR beta diversity per million T cells fell roughly linearly with age.

Regarding this clonotype: The target antigen is unknown.

A second PCR of 7 to 11 cycles used a sample-barcoded 5' primer and a J-beta primer mix. TCRdb re-analysed the 5' RACE reads in MiXCR, keeping a single row per CDR3 protein. The table has around 850,000 distinct CDR3 sequences, around 36% seen once. The authors isolated at least 7 million PBMCs per sample. With each sample, at least 6 micrograms of total RNA were extracted. The CDR3 is 14 amino acids. V dropped 3 bases and J dropped 7; count of bases not matched to a gene: 7. The source is a man between 18 and 29 years old in good health. Sequencing was carried out using blood. The chain links TRBV12-3 or TRBV12-4 to TRBJ1-2; TRBD1 matches 8 bases. The CDR3 DNA reads TGTGCCAGCAGTTTTTTATTGGACAGGGCTGGCTACACCTTC. This translates into CASSFLLDRAGYTF.